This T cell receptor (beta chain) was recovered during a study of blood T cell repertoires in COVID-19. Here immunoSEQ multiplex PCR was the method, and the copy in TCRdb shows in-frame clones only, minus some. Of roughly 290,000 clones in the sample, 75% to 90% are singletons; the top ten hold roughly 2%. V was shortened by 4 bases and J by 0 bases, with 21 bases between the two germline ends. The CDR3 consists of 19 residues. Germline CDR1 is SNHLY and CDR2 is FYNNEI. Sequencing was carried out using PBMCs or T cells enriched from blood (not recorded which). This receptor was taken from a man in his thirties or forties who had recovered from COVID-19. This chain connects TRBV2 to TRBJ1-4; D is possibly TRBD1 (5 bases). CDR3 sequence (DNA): TGTGCCAGCAGTGCGGCAGGGTCGTGGGGAATTGCAACTAATGAAAAACTGTTTTTT. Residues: CASSAAGSWGIATNEKLFF.